This TCR beta chain appears in the sequencing data of a study of T cell responses to AZD1222 COVID-19 vaccine. Overall study findings and caveats: Most donors were white British, females outnumbered males, and clonal diversity was possibly underestimated.

V trimming: 4 bases; J trimming: 5 bases; junction bases outside the gene matches: 6. CDR1 is SGHKS and CDR2 is YYEKEE in the germline V gene (reference sequence). CDR3 length: 16 residues. As regards this clone: Its antigen is currently unknown.

Whether given at about 4 or about 12 weeks, second doses were pooled. Libraries were prepared by immunoSEQ multiplex PCR; TCRdb keeps only in-frame clonotypes and omits some of them. The sample lists about 140,000 clones; about nine tenths were seen once. V is TRBV5-5 and J is TRBJ1-6, with 10 positions matching TRBD1. The source was peripheral blood, collected 28 days after the second AZD1222 dose. The clonotype originates from an adult who received the AZD1222 COVID-19 vaccine. This chain's CDR3 is CASSPRTGGDNSPLHF. The CDR3 coding sequence is TGTGCCAGCAGCCCGAGGACAGGGGGAGATAATTCACCCCTCCACTTT.